The rows below give T cell receptor beta chains drawn from one sample of a study of response to subunit inactivated influenza vaccine. TCRdb ran MiXCR on the RT-PCR reads and lists one entry per CDR3 protein. The sample comprises roughly 630,000 distinct CDR3 sequences, around 13% of which are singletons, and about 7.6% rests with the top ten. The sample here was PBMCs from blood, taken 14 to 15 days before vaccination. The receptor set was obtained from a man over 45 who received an inactivated influenza vaccine. CDR3s include the opening cysteine and the closing phenylalanine or tryptophan. Fields, in order: CDR3 DNA, CDR3 protein, J gene, D gene, V gene, clone size. D genes are given only for firm matches. Not every row has a clone size; where given, it reads once, few, many or a size class.

CDR3 DNA: TGTGCCAGCAGCAATCGGGGGGTCGAGAGTGCAGATACGCAGTATTTT
CDR3 protein: CASSNRGVESADTQYF
J gene: TRBJ2-3
D gene: TRBD2
V gene: TRBV6-6
clone size: NA

CDR3 DNA: TGTGCCACCACCCGGGCAGAGTATACCGGGGAGCTGTTTTTT
CDR3 protein: CATTRAEYTGELFF
J gene: TRBJ2-2
D gene: NA
V gene: TRBV15
clone size: NA

CDR3 DNA: TGCGCCAGCGTCAGACAGGGCGGGGAGCAGTTCTTC
CDR3 protein: CASVRQGGEQFF
J gene: TRBJ2-1
D gene: TRBD1
V gene: TRBV5-1
clone size: many

CDR3 DNA: TGCAGTGCTAGAGAGGACAGGGGACTAGCCAAAAACATTCAGTACTTC
CDR3 protein: CSAREDRGLAKNIQYF
J gene: TRBJ2-4
D gene: TRBD1
V gene: TRBV20-1
clone size: NA

CDR3 DNA: TGTGCCAGCACTCAAGGGGGTAGCTCCTACAATGAGCAGTTCTTC
CDR3 protein: CASTQGGSSYNEQFF
J gene: TRBJ2-1
D gene: NA
V gene: TRBV12-3/TRBV12-4
clone size: few

CDR3 DNA: TGTGCCATCAGTGAGGGAGCTACCGGGACTAGCGGGTTAGGTACAGATACGCAGTATTTT
CDR3 protein: CAISEGATGTSGLGTDTQYF
J gene: TRBJ2-3
D gene: TRBD2
V gene: TRBV10-3
clone size: few

CDR3 DNA: TGCGCCAGCAGCCAAGATTGGCTGGCGGGAGCGGTTGAGACCCAGTACTTC
CDR3 protein: CASSQDWLAGAVETQYF
J gene: TRBJ2-5
D gene: TRBD2
V gene: TRBV4-3
clone size: NA

CDR3 DNA: TGTGCCAGCAGGGACAGGGCCCATCAGCCCCAGCATTTT
CDR3 protein: CASRDRAHQPQHF
J gene: TRBJ1-5
D gene: TRBD1
V gene: TRBV28
clone size: few

CDR3 DNA: TGTGCCACCAGCAGACTAGGCGAGGTTGAGCAGTTCTTC
CDR3 protein: CATSRLGEVEQFF
J gene: TRBJ2-1
D gene: NA
V gene: TRBV15
clone size: few

CDR3 DNA: TGCGCCAGCCGGGAGCAGCGCACCGGGGAGCTGTTTTTT
CDR3 protein: CASREQRTGELFF
J gene: TRBJ2-2
D gene: NA
V gene: TRBV5-1
clone size: many

CDR3 DNA: TGTGCCATCAGTTGGGGCCCAAACTATTTCTCTGGGGCCAACGTCCTGACTTTC
CDR3 protein: CAISWGPNYFSGANVLTF
J gene: TRBJ2-6
D gene: NA
V gene: TRBV2
clone size: NA

CDR3 DNA: TGCGCCAGCAGCCAAGATAGGAGCTCTGGGGCCAACGTCCTGACTTTC
CDR3 protein: CASSQDRSSGANVLTF
J gene: TRBJ2-6
D gene: NA
V gene: TRBV4-3
clone size: many

CDR3 DNA: TGTGCCACCAGCAGATCTACAACGGATTCTAACTATGGCTACACCTTC
CDR3 protein: CATSRSTTDSNYGYTF
J gene: TRBJ1-2
D gene: NA
V gene: TRBV15
clone size: few

CDR3 DNA: TGTGCCACCAGTGATTCGGACAGGGCGGGAGATACGCAGTATTTT
CDR3 protein: CATSDSDRAGDTQYF
J gene: TRBJ2-3
D gene: TRBD1
V gene: TRBV24-1
clone size: few

CDR3 DNA: TGTGCCAGCAGCTTGTTAACAGGGAGGAAAGAGACCCAGTACTTC
CDR3 protein: CASSLLTGRKETQYF
J gene: TRBJ2-5
D gene: NA
V gene: TRBV5-5
clone size: few

CDR3 DNA: TGTGCCAGCAGTTACCTAGGCCCATCTGGGGCCTCCTACGAGCAGTACTTC
CDR3 protein: CASSYLGPSGASYEQYF
J gene: TRBJ2-7
D gene: NA
V gene: TRBV6-2/TRBV6-3
clone size: NA

CDR3 DNA: TGTGCCAGCAGCTCCGGACAGGGCGCCAAAAACATTCAGTACTTC
CDR3 protein: CASSSGQGAKNIQYF
J gene: TRBJ2-4
D gene: TRBD1
V gene: TRBV7-9
clone size: NA